These 13 T cell receptor beta chains originate from one sample sequenced in a study of T cells expressing NK-cell markers. TCRdb re-called the 5' RACE reads, yielding one record per CDR3 amino acid sequence without DNA. The listing contains some 300,000 distinct CDR3 sequences. The sequenced material came from blood T cells: a sorted CD56 or NKG2C T cell subset, CD4+ or CD8+ T cells, or bulk PBMC T cells (not recorded which). The receptors derive from a man between 18 and 35 years old in good health.

This sequence joins TRBV2 and TRBJ2-3; no DNA is available, so the TRBD2 call from TCRdb remains unchecked. The CDR3 has 17 amino acids. The V gene's germline CDR1 is SNHLY and CDR2 FYNNEI. CDR3 amino acids: CASSTMTSGRSADTQYF.

The rearrangement uses TRBV11-2 and TRBJ2-6; TCRdb names TRBD1, which stays unverified in the absence of DNA. CDR1 is SGHAT, CDR2 FQNNGV, per germline. The CDR3 sequence is 18 residues long. The CDR3: CASSQTTGWGSGANVLTF.

This chain joins TRBV2 and TRBJ2-5. Germline CDR1 is SNHLY and CDR2 is FYNNEI. There are 12 residues in the CDR3. This chain's CDR3 is CASNRREETQYF.

The V call is TRBV10-3, the J call TRBJ2-2. This CDR3 comprises 15 residues. The germline V gene has CDR1 ENHRY and CDR2 SYGVKD. The chain's CDR3 is CAISEGQLNTGELFF.

V usage is TRBV28 and J usage is TRBJ2-7; absent DNA, TCRdb's TRBD2 call cannot be checked. Germline lookup yields CDR1 MDHEN and CDR2 SYDVKM. CDR3 length equals 15 residues. The CDR3 loop reads CASTTSGILSYEQYF.

The genes are TRBV27 and TRBJ2-1; absent DNA, TCRdb's TRBD1 call cannot be checked. Germline V gene data show CDR1 as MNHEY and CDR2 as SMNVEV (reference sequence). The length of the CDR3 is 13 residues. The CDR3 reads CASRRAPDRGQFF.

The CDR3 reads CASSWEPGNTGELFF. The rearrangement joins TRBV7-2 to TRBJ2-2; TCRdb picks TRBD1, but there is no DNA to check that call. This CDR3 has 15 residues. Germline assignment: CDR1 SGHTA and CDR2 FQGNSA.

J is TRBJ2-7 and V is TRBV2. The CDR3 contains 13 residues. The germline V gene encodes CDR1 SNHLY and CDR2 FYNNEI. Here the CDR3 reads CASRDSYEYEQYF. Based on the CDR3 plus reference TRBV2 and TRBJ2-7, the full variable domain is EPEVTQTPSHQVTQMGQEVILRCVPISNHLYFYWYRQILGQKVEFLVSFYNNEISEKSEIFDDQFSVERPDGSNFTLKIRSTKLEDSAMYFCASRDSYEYEQYFGPGTRLTVT.

The rearrangement joins TRBV23-1 to TRBJ2-1; there is no DNA to check the TCRdb D call of TRBD1. TRBV23-1 is an ORF, with its function uncertain. The CDR3 runs 15 residues. CDR3 region: CASPPKKTGGNEQFF.

The CDR3 sequence: CASSPGEGFYYEQFF. The chain recombines TRBV14 with TRBJ2-1; absent DNA, TCRdb's TRBD2 call cannot be checked. Germline V lookup: CDR1 SGHDN, CDR2 FVKESK. The CDR3 loop spans 15 amino acids. Looking up the rest from reference TRBV14 and TRBJ2-1 gives the full variable domain: EAGVTQFPSHSVIEKGQTVTLRCDPISGHDNLYWYRRVMGKEIKFLLHFVKESKQDESGMPNNRFLAERTGGTYSTLKVQPAELEDSGVYFCASSPGEGFYYEQFFGPGTRLTVL.

The chain is built from TRBV7-2 and TRBJ2-7; without DNA, the TCRdb call of TRBD1 cannot be checked. The germline CDR1 and CDR2 sequences are SGHTA and FQGNSA. The CDR3 is 15 residues long. Here the CDR3 reads CASSLRGGSIYEQYF.

The V gene is TRBV12-3 or TRBV12-4, the J gene TRBJ2-5; as DNA is missing, the TRBD1 call by TCRdb cannot be tested. CDR3 length: 13 amino acids. The CDR3 loop reads CASRGWRGETQYF.

The chain carries TRBV7-2 and TRBJ2-1; TCRdb lists TRBD1, though no DNA is available to test this call. CDR1 is SGHTA and CDR2 is FQGNSA in the germline V gene. This CDR3 is built from 15 residues. The CDR3 loop reads CASSLGTGGSNEQFF.